This note documents a single TCR beta chain sequence. Its specific antigen is unknown. No base quality information exists; no much larger clone differs at one position. The data derive from a study of blood T cell repertoires in COVID-19 (dated by TCRdb to the early 2020s). In the study overall: Samples covering the acute and convalescent phases of COVID-19 were provided by collaborators in the United States, Italy and Spain. The samples were drawn from the first 160 participants of the ongoing ImmuneRACE study and from over a thousand subjects provided by 6 global collaborators. A freely available public database, intended as a resource for researchers studying the immune response to SARS-CoV-2, is where the repertoires were released. The prospective study material was composed of cDNA or gDNA derived from T cells, B-cell-depleted T cells, or PBMCs. Subjects who had been exposed to COVID-19, were actively infected with it, or had recovered from it provided the deeply sampled blood TCRbeta repertoires that made up the dataset. Nearly every sample came with metadata listing a de-identified subject ID, COVID-19 status, age in years and sex. Where available, HLA class I and class II types were taken from metadata supplied by the sample provider and were not determined by assay-based typing.

The germline ends are 5 bases apart after V is trimmed by 0 bases and J by 7 bases. CDR1 and CDR2 are read off the germline V gene as SGHRS and YFSETQ. The CDR3, cysteine through phenylalanine, is 12 amino acids long. Left in the record is the CDR3 DNA by itself, 36 bases read in frame from the first base. In Seattle, one collaborating source enrolled patients while the infection was active and tracked those patients longitudinally over the course of disease. Collaborating institutions collected whole blood in K2EDTA tubes following their own protocols. Collaborator samples were shipped for TCRbeta analysis as frozen whole blood, isolated PBMCs, or DNA extracted from either sample type. TCRbeta CDR3 regions were amplified from genomic DNA by means of the immunoSEQ Assay, a bias-controlled multiplex PCR. From the authors' description of their analysis: Within the assay, amplification of reference gene primers was used to estimate how many nucleated cells each sample contained. Sequence reads were collapsed and filtered to measure the absolute abundance of every unique TCRbeta CDR3 rearrangement. For each sample, productive Simpson clonality was calculated as the square root of Simpson's diversity index across productive rearrangements. What TCRdb holds here is the immuneACCESS table cut down to in-frame rearrangements. Part of the clones is not present; checked against another copy, under half of the missing clones reflect an unresolved V gene, and the others are unexplained. Clonal size and the V and J genes are those of that table, whereas D and trimming came from the DNA. The sample includes about 24,000 clones, with less than 90% observed a single time. Clones ranked in the top ten supply about 26% of the sample.

The paper as a whole reports these results and caveats: The amount of clinical and demographic metadata varied by source and participant and was provided uncurated.

The rearrangement joined TRBV5-1 to TRBJ2-1; there is no confident call for the D gene. The sequencing input was peripheral blood. The TCR comes from a man in his 70s with COVID-19, enrolled during active disease. The sequence in DNA is TGCGCCAGCAGCTTGGGAGCTAATGAGCAGTTCTTC. It specifies CASSLGANEQFF.